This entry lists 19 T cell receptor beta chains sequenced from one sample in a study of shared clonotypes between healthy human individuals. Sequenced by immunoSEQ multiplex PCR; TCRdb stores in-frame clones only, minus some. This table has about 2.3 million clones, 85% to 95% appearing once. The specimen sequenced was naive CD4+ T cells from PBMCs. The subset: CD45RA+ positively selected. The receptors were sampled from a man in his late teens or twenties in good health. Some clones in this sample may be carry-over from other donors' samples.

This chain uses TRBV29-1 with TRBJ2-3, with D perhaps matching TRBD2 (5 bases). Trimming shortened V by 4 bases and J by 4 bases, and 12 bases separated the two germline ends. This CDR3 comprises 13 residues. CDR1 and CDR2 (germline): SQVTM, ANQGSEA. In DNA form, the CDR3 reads TGCAGCGTTGTGGGGAGAAGTTCAGATACGCAGTATTTT. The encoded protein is CSVVGRSSDTQYF.

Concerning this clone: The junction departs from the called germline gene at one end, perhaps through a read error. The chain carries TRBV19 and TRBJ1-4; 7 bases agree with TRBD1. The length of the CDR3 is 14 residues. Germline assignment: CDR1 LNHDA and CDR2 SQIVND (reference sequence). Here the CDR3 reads CASRQTGSNEKLFF. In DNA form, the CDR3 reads TGTGCCAGTAGGCAGACAGGGTCTAACGAAAAACTGTTTTTT.

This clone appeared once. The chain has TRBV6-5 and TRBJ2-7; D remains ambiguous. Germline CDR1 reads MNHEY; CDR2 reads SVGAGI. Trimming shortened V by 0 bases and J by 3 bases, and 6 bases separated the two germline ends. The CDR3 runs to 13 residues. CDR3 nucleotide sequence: TGTGCCAGCAGTTACTCTAGTTACTACGAGCAGTACTTC. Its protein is CASSYSSYYEQYF.

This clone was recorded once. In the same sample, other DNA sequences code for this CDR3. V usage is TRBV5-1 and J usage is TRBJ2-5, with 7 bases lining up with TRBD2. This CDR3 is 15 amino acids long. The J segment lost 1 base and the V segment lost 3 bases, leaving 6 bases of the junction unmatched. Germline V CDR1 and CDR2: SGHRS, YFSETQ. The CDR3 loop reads CASSSTSGGQETQYF. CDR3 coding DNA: TGCGCCAGCAGCTCAACCTCGGGGGGCCAAGAGACCCAGTACTTC.

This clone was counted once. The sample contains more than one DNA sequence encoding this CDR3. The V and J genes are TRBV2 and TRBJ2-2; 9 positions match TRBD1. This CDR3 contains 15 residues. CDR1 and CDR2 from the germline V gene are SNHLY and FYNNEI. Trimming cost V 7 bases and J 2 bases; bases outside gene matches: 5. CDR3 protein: CASTRDRANTGELFF. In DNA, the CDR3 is TGTGCCAGCACCCGGGACAGGGCTAACACCGGGGAGCTGTTTTTT.

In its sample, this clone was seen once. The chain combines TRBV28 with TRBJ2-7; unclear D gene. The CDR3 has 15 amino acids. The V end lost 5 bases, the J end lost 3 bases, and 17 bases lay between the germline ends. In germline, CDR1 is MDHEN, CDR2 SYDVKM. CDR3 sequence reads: CASSGWRRRDYEQYF. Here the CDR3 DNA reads TGTGCCAGCAGTGGTTGGCGGCGAAGGGACTACGAGCAGTACTTC. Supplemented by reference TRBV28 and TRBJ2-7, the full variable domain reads DVKVTQSSRYLVKRTGEKVFLECVQDMDHENMFWYRQDPGLGLRLIYFSYDVKMKEKGDIPEGYSVSREKKERFSLILESASTNQTSMYLCASSGWRRRDYEQYFGPGTRLTVT.

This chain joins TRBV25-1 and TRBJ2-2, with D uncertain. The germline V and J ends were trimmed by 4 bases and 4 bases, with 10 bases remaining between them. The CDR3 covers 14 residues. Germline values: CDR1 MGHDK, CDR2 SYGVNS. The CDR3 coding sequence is TGTGCCAGCAGTGGTCCGAGTAGCACCGGGGAGCTGTTTTTT. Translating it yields CASSGPSSTGELFF.

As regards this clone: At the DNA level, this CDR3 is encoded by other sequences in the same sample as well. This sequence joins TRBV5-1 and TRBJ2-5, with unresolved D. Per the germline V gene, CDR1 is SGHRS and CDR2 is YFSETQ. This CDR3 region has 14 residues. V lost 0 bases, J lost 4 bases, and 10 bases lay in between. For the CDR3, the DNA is TGCGCCAGCAGCTTGGTGCCCGGGCTAGAGACCCAGTACTTC. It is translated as CASSLVPGLETQYF.

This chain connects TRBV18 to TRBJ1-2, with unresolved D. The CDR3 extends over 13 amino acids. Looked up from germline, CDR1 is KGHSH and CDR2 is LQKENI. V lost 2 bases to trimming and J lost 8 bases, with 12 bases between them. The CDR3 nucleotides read TGTGCCAGCTCACCAGGCAGTCCGCCGGGCTACACCTTC. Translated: CASSPGSPPGYTF.

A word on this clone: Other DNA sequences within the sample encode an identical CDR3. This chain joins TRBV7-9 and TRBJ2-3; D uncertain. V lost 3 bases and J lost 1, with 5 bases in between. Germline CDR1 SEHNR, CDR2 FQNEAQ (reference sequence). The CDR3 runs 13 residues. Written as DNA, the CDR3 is TGTGCCAGCAGCTTGGGCCGCACAGATACGCAGTATTTT. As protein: CASSLGRTDTQYF.

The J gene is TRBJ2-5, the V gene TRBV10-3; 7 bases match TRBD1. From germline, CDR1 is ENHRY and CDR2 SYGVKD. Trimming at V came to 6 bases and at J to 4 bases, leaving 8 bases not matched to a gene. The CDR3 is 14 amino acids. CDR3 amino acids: CAISGDRERETQYF. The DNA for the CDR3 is TGTGCCATCAGCGGAGACAGGGAAAGAGAGACCCAGTACTTC.

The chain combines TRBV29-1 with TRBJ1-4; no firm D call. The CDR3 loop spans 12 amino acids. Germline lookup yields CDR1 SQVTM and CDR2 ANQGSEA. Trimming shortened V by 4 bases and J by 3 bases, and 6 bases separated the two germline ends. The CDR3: CSVVTANEKLFF. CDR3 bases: TGCAGCGTTGTGACGGCTAATGAAAAACTGTTTTTT.

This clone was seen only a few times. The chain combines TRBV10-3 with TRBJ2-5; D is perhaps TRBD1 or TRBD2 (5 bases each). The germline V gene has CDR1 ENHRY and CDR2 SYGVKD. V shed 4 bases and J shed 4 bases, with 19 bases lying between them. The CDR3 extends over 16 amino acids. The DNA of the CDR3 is TGTGCCATCAGTGGTGTCGATGGGGGTTCCCCAGAGACCCAGTACTTC. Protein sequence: CAISGVDGGSPETQYF.

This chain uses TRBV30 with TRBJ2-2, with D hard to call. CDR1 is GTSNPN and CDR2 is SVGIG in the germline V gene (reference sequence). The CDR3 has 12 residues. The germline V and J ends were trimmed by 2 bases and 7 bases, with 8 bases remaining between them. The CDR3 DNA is TGTGCCTGGAGTCCGAGGATCGGGGAGCTGTTTTTT. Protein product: CAWSPRIGELFF.

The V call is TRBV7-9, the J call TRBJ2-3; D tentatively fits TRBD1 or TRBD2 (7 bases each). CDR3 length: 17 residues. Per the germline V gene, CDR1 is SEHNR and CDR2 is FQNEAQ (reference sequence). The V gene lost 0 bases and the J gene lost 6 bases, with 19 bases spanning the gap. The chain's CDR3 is CASSLARGRGPGDTQYF. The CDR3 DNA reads TGTGCCAGCAGCTTAGCGAGGGGGCGGGGGCCCGGGGATACGCAGTATTTT.

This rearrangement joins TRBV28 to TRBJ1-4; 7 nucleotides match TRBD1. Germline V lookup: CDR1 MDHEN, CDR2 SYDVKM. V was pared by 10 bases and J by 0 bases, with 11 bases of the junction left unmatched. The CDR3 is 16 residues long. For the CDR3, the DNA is TGTGCCACTAGGACAGGCCGGGGTACAACTAATGAAAAACTGTTTTTT. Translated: CATRTGRGTTNEKLFF. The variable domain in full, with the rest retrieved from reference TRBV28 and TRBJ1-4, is DVKVTQSSRYLVKRTGEKVFLECVQDMDHENMFWYRQDPGLGLRLIYFSYDVKMKEKGDIPEGYSVSREKKERFSLILESASTNQTSMYLCATRTGRGTTNEKLFFGSGTQLSVL.

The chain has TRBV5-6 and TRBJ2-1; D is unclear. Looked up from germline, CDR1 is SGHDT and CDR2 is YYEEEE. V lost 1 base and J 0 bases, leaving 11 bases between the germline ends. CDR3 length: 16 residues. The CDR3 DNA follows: TGTGCCAGCAGCTTGATTGTCGCGGTCTCCTACAATGAGCAGTTCTTC. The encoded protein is CASSLIVAVSYNEQFF.

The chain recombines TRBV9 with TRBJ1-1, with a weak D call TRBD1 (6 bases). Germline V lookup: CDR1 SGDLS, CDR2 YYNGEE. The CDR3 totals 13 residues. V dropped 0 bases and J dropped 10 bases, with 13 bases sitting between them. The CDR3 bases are TGTGCCAGCAGCGTAGGGACAGAAGGGGCAGCTTTCTTT. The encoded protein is CASSVGTEGAAFF.

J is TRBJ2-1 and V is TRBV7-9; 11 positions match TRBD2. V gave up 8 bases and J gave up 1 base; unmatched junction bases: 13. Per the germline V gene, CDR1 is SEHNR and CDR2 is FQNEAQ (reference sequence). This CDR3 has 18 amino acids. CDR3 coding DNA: TGTGCCAGCTTTACGACTAGCGGGACTTCGATATCCTACAATGAGCAGTTCTTC. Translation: CASFTTSGTSISYNEQFF.